The 19 T cell receptor beta chains listed next were all sequenced from one sample in a study of Graves' ophthalmopathy and Graves' hyperthyroidism. For repertoire sequencing, the TCR beta CDR3 regions were amplified from RNA transcripts. An opening RT-PCR round employed HTBI primers and preceded a second-round multiplex PCR. TCRdb processed the multiplex PCR reads anew with MiXCR; each CDR3 protein has one entry. The repertoire holds around 1.1 million distinct CDR3 sequences, about 40% seen once, with 11% in the top ten. Material for sequencing was peripheral blood or thyroid tissue (not recorded which). The receptors were sampled from an adult man with Graves' hyperthyroidism.

This clonotype was seen a handful of times. The chain uses TRBV28 and TRBJ1-5; D gene ambiguous. The CDR3 has 14 residues. Trimming cost V 3 bases and J 4 bases, with 10 bases left between them. Germline lookup yields CDR1 MDHEN and CDR2 SYDVKM. CDR3 nucleotides: TGTGCCAGCAGTTTGGCTCAGCTGAATCAGCCCCAGCATTTT. Its protein product is CASSLAQLNQPQHF.

This chain links TRBV6-6 with TRBJ1-2; D may be TRBD1 (5 bases). The CDR3 sequence is 14 residues long. Trimming removed 0 bases from V and 6 bases from J, with 11 bases in between. Germline-derived CDR1 and CDR2 are MNHNY and SVGAGI (reference sequence). DNA of the CDR3: TGTGCCAGCAGTTACTCGTCCAGGGTCGATGGCTACACCTTC. It yields the protein CASSYSSRVDGYTF.

Only a few counts were recorded for this clonotype. J is TRBJ1-4 and V is TRBV28; D is unclear. The CDR3 has 14 amino acids. V was trimmed by 6 bases and J by 8 bases, leaving 16 bases between them. Germline loops: CDR1 MDHEN, CDR2 SYDVKM. DNA of the CDR3: TGTGCCAGCAGCTTGAGGAGGGCCGGGGAAAAACTGTTTTTT. As protein: CASSLRRAGEKLFF.

This clonotype was detected only a few times. The chain links TRBV4-1 to TRBJ1-2; D possibly corresponds to TRBD1 (6 bases). V lost 0 bases and J lost 2, with 19 bases in between. Germline V gene sequence: CDR1 MGHRA, CDR2 YSYEKL. The CDR3 totals 18 residues. The CDR3 here is CASSQDLVSGQQNYGYTF. CDR3 coding DNA: TGCGCCAGCAGCCAAGATTTGGTGTCAGGACAGCAAAACTATGGCTACACCTTC.

This chain uses TRBV20-1 with TRBJ2-7; 9 bases map to TRBD1. The J segment lost 5 bases and the V segment lost 6 bases, leaving 11 bases of the junction unmatched. This CDR3 is built from 14 residues. Germline CDR1 reads DFQATT; CDR2 reads SNEGSKA (reference sequence). The CDR3 sequence is CSAAPGQGFHEQYF. In DNA, the CDR3 is TGCAGTGCCGCGCCGGGACAGGGCTTCCACGAGCAGTACTTC.

This clonotype was counted many times. V and J are TRBV12-3 or TRBV12-4 and TRBJ1-6; D gene uncertain. Trimming took off 6 bases at V and 0 bases at J, with 6 bases between the two ends. The CDR3 has 14 amino acids. CDR3 coding DNA: TGTGCCAGCAGCGAGAGCTCCTATAATTCACCCCTCCACTTT. Translated, it gives CASSESSYNSPLHF.

On this clonotype: A single base separates this from a much larger clone, so it may be a read error. The final CDR3 position lacks the conserved phenylalanine or tryptophan, pointing to a likely read error. V is TRBV25-1 and J is TRBJ2-7; TRBD2 matches 9 bases. Trimming at V came to 6 bases and at J to 10 bases, leaving 19 bases not matched to a gene. The CDR3 has 16 amino acids. The germline gives CDR1 MGHDK, CDR2 SYGVNS. This chain's CDR3 is CASSQAWRLAGWCQYS. The CDR3 coding sequence is TGTGCCAGCAGCCAAGCTTGGCGTCTAGCGGGATGGTGTCAGTACTCC.

With regard to this clonotype: A much larger clone is a single base away; this may be a read error. The chain joins TRBV20-1 to TRBJ1-1; tentative D call: TRBD1 (5 bases). Germline V gene lookup returns CDR1 DFQATT and CDR2 SNEGSKA (reference sequence). The length of the CDR3 is 16 residues. V shed 5 bases and J shed 1 base, with 20 bases lying between them. The CDR3 bases are TGCAGTGCTCCCATCGGGACGACAGACACGAACACTGAAGCTTTCTTT. This gives the protein CSAPIGTTDTNTEAFF.

Details on this clonotype: One end of the junction does not line up with germline, which may come from a read error. The genes are TRBV7-9 and TRBJ2-5, with D perhaps matching TRBD2 (7 bases). CDR1 SEHNR and CDR2 FQNEAQ come from the germline V gene (reference sequence). The CDR3 is 14 amino acids. For the CDR3, the DNA is TGCGCCAGCAGCGTACGGGGGGCTTTCGAGACCCAGTACTTC. Encoded protein: CASSVRGAFETQYF.

This clonotype was observed a few times. In this CDR3 the conserved last residue, phenylalanine or tryptophan, is missing, so a read error is likely. V gene TRBV29-1 combines with J gene TRBJ2-5, with D hard to call. CDR3 length: 12 residues. CDR1 is SQVTM and CDR2 is ANQGSEA in the germline V gene. The CDR3 region has the DNA TGCAACGTTTTTCGGTCCCAAGAGACCCAGTACCTC. Translated: CNVFRSQETQYL.

The rearrangement uses TRBV7-3 and TRBJ2-7, with a weak D call TRBD1 (5 bases). The CDR3 extends over 13 amino acids. V was cut by 11 bases and J by 0 bases, with 14 bases left in between. CDR1 and CDR2 (germline): SGHTA, FQGTGA. The CDR3 region is CAWYGQISYEQYF. The CDR3 DNA reads TGTGCCTGGTATGGACAAATCTCCTACGAGCAGTACTTC.

This clonotype was recorded at least ten times. The chain recombines TRBV9 with TRBJ2-2; D is undetermined. The V gene's germline CDR1 is SGDLS and CDR2 YYNGEE. The CDR3 has 13 residues. V was trimmed by 1 base and J by 7 bases, leaving 8 bases between them. The CDR3 is CASSVLGNGELFF. Here the CDR3 DNA reads TGTGCCAGCAGCGTACTTGGGAACGGGGAGCTGTTTTTT.

This clonotype was seen ten or more times. The CDR3 DNA follows: TGTGCCAGCAGCTTATCTAGCGGGGTCTCCTACGAGCAGTACTTC. Amino acids: CASSLSSGVSYEQYF. This chain connects TRBV7-2 to TRBJ2-7, with 9 bases lining up with TRBD2. The germline V gene has CDR1 SGHTA and CDR2 FQGNSA. V lost 2 bases to trimming and J lost 0 bases; unmatched junction nucleotides: 2. The CDR3 runs 15 residues.

Comment on this clonotype: One end of the junction is discordant with germline, which a read error may explain. This rearrangement joins TRBV29-1 to TRBJ2-6; 7 nucleotides agree with TRBD1. CDR3 length: 12 amino acids. Germline V gives CDR1 SQVTM, CDR2 ANQGSEA. In nucleotides, the CDR3 is TGCAGCGTTGGGCCAGGGGGCAACGTCCTGACTTTC. It specifies CSVGPGGNVLTF.

The chain combines TRBV15 with TRBJ1-5; 8 bases fit TRBD1. After removal of 5 bases from V and 1 base from J, the junction contained 4 bases not matched to a gene. This CDR3 is built from 15 residues. The germline V gene encodes CDR1 LNHNV and CDR2 YYDKDF (reference sequence). The chain's CDR3 is CATSPGGRSNQPQHF. CDR3 nucleotide sequence: TGTGCCACCAGCCCAGGGGGCAGAAGCAATCAGCCCCAGCATTTT. Looking up the rest from reference TRBV15 and TRBJ1-5 gives the full variable domain: DAMVIQNPRYQVTQFGKPVTLSCSQTLNHNVMYWYQQKSSQAPKLLFHYYDKDFNNEADTPDNFQSRRPNTSFCFLDIRSPGLGDTAMYLCATSPGGRSNQPQHFGDGTRLSIL.

V usage is TRBV25-1 and J usage is TRBJ2-7; D ambiguous. The CDR3 runs to 13 residues. V lost 4 bases and J lost 6, with 13 bases in between. Germline CDR1 is MGHDK and CDR2 is SYGVNS. Here the CDR3 reads CASSGEQFPEQYF. DNA for the CDR3: TGTGCCAGCAGTGGAGAACAGTTTCCCGAGCAGTACTTC.

This clonotype showed up just once. The chain has TRBV2 and TRBJ1-6; possibly TRBD1 for D (6 bases). Germline assignment: CDR1 SNHLY and CDR2 FYNNEI. The CDR3 runs to 18 residues. The V and J ends lost 2 bases and 7 bases respectively, with 21 bases between them. CDR3 DNA sequence: TGTGCCAGCAGTGAAACCTCGGCGGGGCCAGGGGACAATTCACCCCTCCACTTT. This sequence encodes CASSETSAGPGDNSPLHF.

V and J are TRBV25-1 and TRBJ2-1, with 7 bases identical to TRBD1. Germline lookup yields CDR1 MGHDK and CDR2 SYGVNS. The CDR3 length is 15 residues. V shed 3 bases and J 2 bases; nucleotides not matched to a gene: 4. The CDR3 DNA sequence: TGTGCCAGCAGTGAGTTGGACAGGACCTACAATGAGCAGTTCTTC. Its protein product is CASSELDRTYNEQFF. Full variable domain (remainder filled in from reference TRBV25-1 and TRBJ2-1): EADIYQTPRYLVIGTGKKITLECSQTMGHDKMYWYQQDPGMELHLIHYSYGVNSTEKGDLSSESTVSRIRTEHFPLTLESARPSHTSQYLCASSELDRTYNEQFFGPGTRLTVL.

This clonotype was detected many times. The chain couples TRBV6-5 to TRBJ2-2, with a weak D call TRBD2 (6 bases). This CDR3 is built from 15 residues. Germline CDR1 MNHEY, CDR2 SVGAGI. V shed 6 bases and J shed 0 bases, with 11 bases lying between them. This chain's CDR3 is CASSPGTANTGELFF. CDR3 in DNA: TGTGCCAGCAGCCCCGGGACTGCGAACACCGGGGAGCTGTTTTTT.